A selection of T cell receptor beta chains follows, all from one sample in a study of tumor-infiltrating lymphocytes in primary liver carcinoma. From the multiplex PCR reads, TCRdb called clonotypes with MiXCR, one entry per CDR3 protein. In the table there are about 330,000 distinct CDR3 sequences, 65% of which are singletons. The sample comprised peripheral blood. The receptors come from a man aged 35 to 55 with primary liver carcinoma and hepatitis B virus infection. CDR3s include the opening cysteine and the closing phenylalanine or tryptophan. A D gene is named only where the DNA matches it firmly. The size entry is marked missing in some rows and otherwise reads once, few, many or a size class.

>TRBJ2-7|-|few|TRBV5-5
TGTGCCAGCAGCGTGGGGCCCCGGGCTAGCTCCTACGAGCAGTACTTC
CASSVGPRASSYEQYF
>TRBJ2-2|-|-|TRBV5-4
TGTGCCAGCAGCGTGAACGAGGGGATCACCGGGGAGCTGTTTTTT
CASSVNEGITGELFF
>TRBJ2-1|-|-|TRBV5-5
TGTGCCAGGAGCCCCGGGACTTCGAGCTCCTACATTGAGCAGTTCTTC
CARSPGTSSSYIEQFF
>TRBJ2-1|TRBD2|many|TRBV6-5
TGTGCCAGCAGCCGCCCTGGAGTAGCGGGATCCAATGAGCAGTTCTTC
CASSRPGVAGSNEQFF
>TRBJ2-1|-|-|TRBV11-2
TGTGCCAGCAGGCAGACAGGGGAGGGTGGCAGTGAGCAGTTCTTC
CASRQTGEGGSEQFF
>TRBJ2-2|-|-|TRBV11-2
TGTGCCAGCGGCTTATATGGGACCATTAACACCGGGGGGCTGTTTTTT
CASGLYGTINTGGLFF
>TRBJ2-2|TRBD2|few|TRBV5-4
TGTGCCACCATCCGGGGGGGCCCCCACACCGGGGAGCTGTTTTTT
CATIRGGPHTGELFF
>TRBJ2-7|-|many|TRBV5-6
TGTGCCAGCAGCCTTAAAAGGGACGAGCAGTACTTC
CASSLKRDEQYF
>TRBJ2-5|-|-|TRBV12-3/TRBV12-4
TGTGCCAGCAGTTTTGTTGCTAGTAGCGAGACCCAGTACTTC
CASSFVASSETQYF
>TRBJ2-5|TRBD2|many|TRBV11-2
TGTGCCAGCAGCTTAGAACTAGCGGCACAAGAGACCCAGTACTTC
CASSLELAAQETQYF
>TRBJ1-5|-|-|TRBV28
TGTGCCAGCAGGCGGGGTTGGTCCCGAGGAGGCAATCAGCCCCAGCATTTT
CASRRGWSRGGNQPQHF
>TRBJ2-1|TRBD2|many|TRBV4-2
TGTGCCAGCAGCCAAGTTACTAGCGGGAACGGTAGGAATGAGCAGTTCTTC
CASSQVTSGNGRNEQFF
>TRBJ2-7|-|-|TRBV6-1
TGTGCCAGCGGTGAAGCTCCTTTACATGGGGAAGGGGACGAGCAGTACTTC
CASGEAPLHGEGDEQYF
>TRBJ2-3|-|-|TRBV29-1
TGCAGCGTTGAAGCCACCCCACGGAGCACAGATACTCAGTATTTT
CSVEATPRSTDTQYF
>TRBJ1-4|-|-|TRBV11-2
TGTGCCAGCAGTCAAGGGGACTTTCTGAACGAAAAACTGTTTTTT
CASSQGDFLNEKLFF
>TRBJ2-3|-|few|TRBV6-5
TGTGCCAGCAGTTCCGCGCAAGGATCGGATACGCAGTATTTT
CASSSAQGSDTQYF
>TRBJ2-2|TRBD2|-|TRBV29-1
TGCAGTGTCAACGTCGGGGGAGGGCCCACCGGGGAGCTGTTTTTT
CSVNVGGGPTGELFF
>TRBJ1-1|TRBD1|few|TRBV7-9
TGTGCCAGCAGCTCCGAACAGGGGGCGCGAGAGACTGAAGCTTTCTTT
CASSSEQGARETEAFF
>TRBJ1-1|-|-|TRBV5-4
TGTGCCAGCAGCTTGGGAGGGGCGCGCACTGAAGCTTTCTTT
CASSLGGARTEAFF
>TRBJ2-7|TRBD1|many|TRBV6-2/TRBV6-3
TGTGCCAGCAGTTGGACAGGTTCGGGCGAGCAGTACTTC
CASSWTGSGEQYF
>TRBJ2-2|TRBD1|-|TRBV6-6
TGTGCCAGCATTTTACAGGGGGCGCCCGGGGACCTGTTTTTT
CASILQGAPGDLFF
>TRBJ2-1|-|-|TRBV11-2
TGTGTCAGCAGCAAGACTTGTAATGAGCAGCTCTTC
CVSSKTCNEQLF
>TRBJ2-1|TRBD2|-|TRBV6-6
TGTGCCAGCAGTTTCACGGGACTAGCGGGAGGGGGTGAGCAGTTCTTC
CASSFTGLAGGGEQFF
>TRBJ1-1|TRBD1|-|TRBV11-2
TGTGCCAGCAGCCCTGGGACAGGGGAGTTAGTCCGTGAAGCTTTCTTT
CASSPGTGELVREAFF
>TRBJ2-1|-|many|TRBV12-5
TGTGCTAGTGGTTTCCAAACAGGGGGGGATGAGCAGTTCTTC
CASGFQTGGDEQFF
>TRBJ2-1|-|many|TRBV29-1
TGCAGCGTTGAAGATCGTGGAGGCTCCTACAATGAGCAGTTCTTC
CSVEDRGGSYNEQFF
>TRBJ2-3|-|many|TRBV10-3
TGTGCCATCAGTGAGTCGGTGGGCACAGATACGCAGTATTTT
CAISESVGTDTQYF
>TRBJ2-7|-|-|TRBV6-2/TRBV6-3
TGTGCCAGCAGTTTTATCGACAGAAGGGACTCCTATGAGCAGTACTTC
CASSFIDRRDSYEQYF
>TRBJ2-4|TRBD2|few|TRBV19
TGTGCCAGTAGTCCAACTAGCGGGAGCGCGTACATTCAGTACTTC
CASSPTSGSAYIQYF
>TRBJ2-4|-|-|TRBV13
TGTGCCAGGAGCTTTCGGACCATAAACATTCAGTACTTC
CARSFRTINIQYF
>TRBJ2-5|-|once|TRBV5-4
TGTGCCAGCAGCCTGGTGCGGAATGGGGCCCAAGAGACCCAGTACTTC
CASSLVRNGAQETQYF
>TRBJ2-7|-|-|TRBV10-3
TGTGCTATCAGTGAAGCCGGGCAAGAGCACTACTTT
CAISEAGQEHYF
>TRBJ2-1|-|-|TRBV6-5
TGTGCCAGCAGTTACCCCCCCAATGAGCAGTTCTTC
CASSYPPNEQFF
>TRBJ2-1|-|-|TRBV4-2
TGTGCCAGCAGCCAAGATCTCTCACCCCCTTACAGTGAGCAGTTCTTC
CASSQDLSPPYSEQFF
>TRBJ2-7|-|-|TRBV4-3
TGCGCCTGCAGCCATAATACCTGTGGTTCCTACGAGCAGTACTTC
CACSHNTCGSYEQYF
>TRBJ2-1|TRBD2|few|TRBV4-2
TGTGCCAGCAGCCAAGACGGGACTAGCGGGAGGGTAGCTTGGAACAATGAGCAGTTCTTC
CASSQDGTSGRVAWNNEQFF
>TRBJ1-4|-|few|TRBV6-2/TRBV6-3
TGTGCCAGCAGTTACCAGAGAGGGGGGAAACTGTTTTTT
CASSYQRGGKLFF
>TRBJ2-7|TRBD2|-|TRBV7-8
TGTGCCTGCAGCTCGCGGACTAGCATAATAGCCTACGAGCAGTACTTC
CACSSRTSIIAYEQYF
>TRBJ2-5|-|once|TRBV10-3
TGTGCCACTAATTCGACCGACAGCCTCCAAGAGACCCAGTACTTC
CATNSTDSLQETQYF
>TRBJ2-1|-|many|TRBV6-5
TGTGCCAGCAGTCGGAACCGACCCCCCGCCTACAATGAGCAGTTCTTC
CASSRNRPPAYNEQFF
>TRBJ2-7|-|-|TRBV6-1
TGTGCCAGCAGTGTTCAGGACTTCCTCTACGAGCAGTATTTC
CASSVQDFLYEQYF
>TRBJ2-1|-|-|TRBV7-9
TGTGCCAGCAGCTTTCTTAGTGGGCAGTTCTTC
CASSFLSGQFF
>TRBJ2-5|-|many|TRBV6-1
TGTGCCAGCAGTGTCCAAGGGGTCGAGACCCAGTACTTC
CASSVQGVETQYF
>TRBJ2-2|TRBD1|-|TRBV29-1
TGCAGCATTGAAGGACAGGGGGGATCCGGGCAGCTGTTTTTT
CSIEGQGGSGQLFF
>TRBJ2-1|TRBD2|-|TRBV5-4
TGTGCCAGCAGCTACAGGACTAGCGGGGGGGCCGCCTACAATGAGCAGTTCTTC
CASSYRTSGGAAYNEQFF
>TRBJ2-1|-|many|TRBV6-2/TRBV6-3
TGTGCCAGCAGTCTCGTGGGGAATGAGCAGTTCTTC
CASSLVGNEQFF
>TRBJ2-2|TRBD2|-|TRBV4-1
TGCGCCAGCAGCCAGCTAGCGGGGAACACCGGGGAGCGGTTCTTT
CASSQLAGNTGERFF
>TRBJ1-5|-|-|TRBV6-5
TGTGCCAGCATCCAAACCCTGTGCAATCAGCCCCAGCATTTT
CASIQTLCNQPQHF
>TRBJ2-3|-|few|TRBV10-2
TGCGCCAGCAGCATGGCCGCAATATCTAGCACAGATACGCAGTATTTT
CASSMAAISSTDTQYF